A single sample is the source of the 17 T cell receptor beta chains below, sequenced in a study of blood T cells in healthy people across ages. Using a J-beta primer mix together with a sample-barcoded 5' primer, a second PCR was run for roughly 6 to 12 cycles. TCRdb used MiXCR to reprocess the 5' RACE reads, holding one entry per CDR3 protein. The profile shows over 500,000 distinct CDR3 sequences, about 25% of them singletons. This sample was also put to use in a study of T cells of mothers and their children.

Sequenced: blood. The receptors originated from a boy between 2 and 10 years old in good health.

This clonotype was observed a handful of times. This rearrangement joins TRBV20-1 to TRBJ2-7, with 7 bases aligning to TRBD2. After removal of 6 bases from V and 3 bases from J, the junction contained 5 bases not matched to a gene. Germline lookup yields CDR1 DFQATT and CDR2 SNEGSKA (reference sequence). CDR3 size: 12 residues. In nucleotides, the CDR3 is TGCAGTGCGGGGGGGACTGACTACGAGCAGTACTTC. Its protein is CSAGGTDYEQYF.

V usage is TRBV12-3 or TRBV12-4 and J usage is TRBJ2-4; D unresolved. This CDR3 has 15 amino acids. V lost 7 bases to trimming and J lost 0 bases, with 13 bases between them. The CDR3 DNA is TGTGCCAGCACTCCTAGAGTCCGAGCCAAAAACATTCAGTACTTC. This sequence encodes CASTPRVRAKNIQYF.

This clonotype was seen a handful of times. This rearrangement joins TRBV12-3 or TRBV12-4 to TRBJ1-6, with a tentative D call TRBD1 (6 bases). The CDR3 spans 14 residues. The V end lost 5 bases, the J end lost 8 bases, and 13 bases lay between the germline ends. The CDR3 bases are TGTGCCAGCAGTCCTGGCAGGGGTCATTCACCCCTCCACTTT. It encodes CASSPGRGHSPLHF.

This rearrangement joins TRBV7-9 to TRBJ1-1; TRBD1 matches 7 bases. Per germline, CDR1 SEHNR and CDR2 FQNEAQ (reference sequence). Losses at the gene ends were 3 bases for V and 7 bases for J; bases not matched to a gene: 5. The CDR3 is 13 amino acids. CDR3 bases: TGTGCCAGCAGCTTCGGGACAGCCATTGAAGCTTTCTTT. Its translation is CASSFGTAIEAFF.

The J gene is TRBJ1-1, the V gene TRBV29-1, with D unclear. Per the germline V gene, CDR1 is SQVTM and CDR2 is ANQGSEA. The CDR3 length is 11 residues. Trimming stripped 7 bases from V and 2 bases from J, with 8 bases between. CDR3 in DNA: TGCAGCGGGGCGTCTAACACTGAAGCTTTCTTT. Amino acids: CSGASNTEAFF.

V is TRBV27 and J is TRBJ2-7, with 7 bases aligning to TRBD1. The CDR3 sequence is 14 residues long. The V gene's germline CDR1 is MNHEY and CDR2 SMNVEV (reference sequence). J was trimmed by 5 bases and V by 6 bases; bases with no gene match: 10. CDR3 sequence (DNA): TGTGCCAGCAGGAACAGGGGCATGGGGAACGAGCAGTACTTC. It encodes CASRNRGMGNEQYF.

V and J are TRBV10-3 and TRBJ2-7; D gene unclear. V was cut by 11 bases and J by 6 bases, with 23 bases left in between. CDR3 size: 14 residues. Germline lookup yields CDR1 ENHRY and CDR2 SYGVKD. The CDR3 loop reads CAVSKGRDRAEQYF. The DNA of the CDR3 is TGTGCCGTTTCCAAAGGGCGCGATCGTGCCGAGCAGTACTTC.

The V gene is TRBV3-1, the J gene TRBJ2-7; D is possibly TRBD1 (6 bases). Deletions cut 3 bases from V and 3 bases from J, with 24 bases between. This CDR3 comprises 18 residues. Germline V gene data show CDR1 as LGHDT and CDR2 as YNNKEL (reference sequence). Here the CDR3 reads CASSQAGPRDKISYEQYF. The CDR3 DNA reads TGTGCCAGCAGCCAGGCAGGACCCCGGGACAAAATAAGCTACGAGCAGTACTTC.

The table lists this clonotype with many counts. CDR3 DNA sequence: TGTGCCAGCAGTTTACCGGTCGGGTCAAAGGACATTCAGTACTTC. This codes for CASSLPVGSKDIQYF. This rearrangement joins TRBV6-2 or TRBV6-3 to TRBJ2-4; D call uncertain. Between the trimmed V and J ends, which lost 4 bases and 8 bases, there was a span of 18 bases. This CDR3 is built from 15 residues. Germline CDR1 MNHEY, CDR2 SVGEGT.

This rearrangement joins TRBV9 to TRBJ1-3, with D possibly TRBD1 on 6 matching bases. This CDR3 contains 14 residues. Germline-derived CDR1 and CDR2 are SGDLS and YYNGEE. V dropped 1 base and J dropped 2 bases, with 7 bases sitting between them. The CDR3 is CASSVQGTGNTIYF. The CDR3 DNA sequence: TGTGCCAGCAGCGTACAGGGGACTGGAAACACCATATATTTT.

This chain connects TRBV7-3 to TRBJ1-1; D is undetermined. Germline-derived CDR1 and CDR2 are SGHTA and FQGTGA. Trimming pared 4 bases from V and 5 bases from J, leaving 11 bases between. CDR3 length: 13 residues. CDR3 nucleotides: TGTGCCAGCAGCTCACTACGGTATACTGAAGCTTTCTTT. Amino acid sequence: CASSSLRYTEAFF. Complete variable domain (other parts from reference TRBV7-3 and TRBJ1-1): GAGVSQTPSNKVTEKGKYVELRCDPISGHTALYWYRQSLGQGPEFLIYFQGTGAADDSGLPNDRFFAVRPEGSVSTLKIQRTERGDSAVYLCASSSLRYTEAFFGQGTRLTVV.

This chain uses TRBV18 with TRBJ1-1; D not resolved. This CDR3 is built from 12 residues. Germline CDR1 is KGHSH and CDR2 is LQKENI. The V gene lost 4 bases and the J gene lost 1 base, with 4 bases spanning the gap. The CDR3 sequence: CASSRKNTEAFF. The CDR3 coding sequence is TGTGCCAGCTCACGGAAGAACACTGAAGCTTTCTTT.

The rearrangement joins TRBV29-1 to TRBJ2-7; D is possibly TRBD2 (6 bases). Trimming cost V 7 bases and J 3 bases, with 13 bases left between them. Per the germline V gene, CDR1 is SQVTM and CDR2 is ANQGSEA. This CDR3 has 12 residues. Written as DNA, the CDR3 is TGCAGCGCAGCGAAGGGAGGCTACGAGCAGTACTTC. Protein sequence: CSAAKGGYEQYF.

This clonotype appeared a few times. The chain couples TRBV10-2 to TRBJ2-4; 8 bases align to TRBD1. V dropped 10 bases and J dropped 2; count of bases not matched to a gene: 10. The germline V gene has CDR1 WSHSY and CDR2 SAAADI. The CDR3 is 15 amino acids. Here the CDR3 DNA reads TGCGCCACCTATTCGGGACAGGTCTCCAAAAACATTCAGTACTTC. This encodes CATYSGQVSKNIQYF.

This rearrangement joins TRBV24-1 to TRBJ1-2; 9 bases line up with TRBD1. The trim removed 2 bases at V and 6 bases at J, leaving 3 bases unmatched. The CDR3 consists of 14 residues. Germline CDR1 reads KGHDR; CDR2 reads SFDVKD. The DNA of the CDR3 is TGTGCCACCAGTGATTCGGGACAGGGCGATGGCTACACCTTC. It translates to CATSDSGQGDGYTF.

The genes are TRBV6-1 and TRBJ2-6; D is unclear. In germline, CDR1 is MNHNS, CDR2 SASEGT. Trimming shortened V by 2 bases and J by 0 bases, and 8 bases separated the two germline ends. The CDR3 loop spans 16 amino acids. The DNA for the CDR3 is TGTGCCAGCAGTGAATCACGGTACTCTGGGGCCAACGTCCTGACTTTC. It yields the protein CASSESRYSGANVLTF.

CDR3 residues: CASREYYEQYF. The CDR3 DNA sequence: TGTGCCAGCAGGGAATACTACGAGCAGTACTTC. J is TRBJ2-7 and V is TRBV6-2 or TRBV6-3; D unclear. Deletions cut 6 bases from V and 3 bases from J, with 6 bases between. Germline CDR1 reads MNHEY; CDR2 reads SVGEGT. The CDR3 extends over 11 amino acids.